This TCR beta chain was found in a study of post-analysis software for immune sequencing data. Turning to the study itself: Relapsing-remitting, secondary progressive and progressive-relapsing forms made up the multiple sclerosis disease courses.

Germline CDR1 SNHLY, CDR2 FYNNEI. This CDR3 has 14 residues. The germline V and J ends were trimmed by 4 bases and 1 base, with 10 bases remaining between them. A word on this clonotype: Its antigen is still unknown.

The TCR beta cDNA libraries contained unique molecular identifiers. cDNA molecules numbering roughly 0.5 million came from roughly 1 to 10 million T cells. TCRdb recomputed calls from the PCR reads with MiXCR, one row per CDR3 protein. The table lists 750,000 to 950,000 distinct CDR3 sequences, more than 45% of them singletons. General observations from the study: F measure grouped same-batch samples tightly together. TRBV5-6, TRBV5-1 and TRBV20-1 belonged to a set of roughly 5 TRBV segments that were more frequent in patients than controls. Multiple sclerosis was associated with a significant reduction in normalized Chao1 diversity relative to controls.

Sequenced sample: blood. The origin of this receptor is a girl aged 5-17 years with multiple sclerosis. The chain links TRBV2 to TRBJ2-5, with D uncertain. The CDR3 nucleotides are TGTGCCAGCAGTGCAGTAAGCAGCCAAGAGACCCAGTACTTC. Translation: CASSAVSSQETQYF.